Shown below are 19 T cell receptor beta chains from a single sample sequenced in a study of OX40 agonist ivuxolimab in advanced cancers. Measured with immunoSEQ multiplex PCR; TCRdb has only the in-frame clones, and not every one. Among 83,000 or so clones, around 84% were seen once, and the ten largest hold 6.5% to 8%. Sequenced here: CD4+ or CD8+ T cells sorted from blood, sampled in a trial of the OX40 agonist ivuxolimab. These receptor sequences come from an adult with an advanced solid tumor such as melanoma, head and neck, liver or kidney cancer.

Written as DNA, the CDR3 is TGTGCCAGCAGCCTCGACAGGACCAACACTGAAGCTTTCTTT. It translates to CASSLDRTNTEAFF. The chain links TRBV13 to TRBJ1-1, with D perhaps matching TRBD1 (6 bases). The CDR3 totals 14 residues. Germline CDR1 and CDR2: PRHDT and FYEKMQ (reference sequence). Trimming pared 5 bases from V and 2 bases from J, leaving 12 bases between. The full variable domain, completed using reference TRBV13 and TRBJ1-1, is AAGVIQSPRHLIKEKRETATLKCYPIPRHDTVYWYQQGPGQDPQFLISFYEKMQSDKGSIPDRFSAQQFSDYHSELNMSSLELGDSALYFCASSLDRTNTEAFFGQGTRLTVV.

The chain couples TRBV21-1 to TRBJ2-7; the table names TRBD2, a call not compared with the DNA. TRBV21-1 is shown as a pseudogene. The CDR3 is 18 residues long. As DNA, the CDR3 is TGTGCCAGCCATAGAGTTCCGGGACTAGCGGATTTCTCCTACGAGCAGTACTTC. Protein: CASHRVPGLADFSYEQYF.

The chain links TRBV5-1 to TRBJ2-4; D may be TRBD1 (6 bases). The CDR3 runs 13 residues. V was clipped by 2 bases and J by 8 bases, with 11 bases between them. From germline, CDR1 is SGHRS and CDR2 YFSETQ. CDR3 DNA: TGCGCCAGCAGCTTAAGGGACAAGGACATTCAGTACTTC. Translated, it gives CASSLRDKDIQYF.

The rearrangement uses TRBV6-5 and TRBJ2-2; D is possibly TRBD1 (6 bases). V gave up 4 bases and J gave up 3 bases, with 15 bases separating them. This CDR3 has 16 amino acids. From germline, CDR1 is MNHEY and CDR2 SVGAGI. This CDR3 reads CASSLGRDKHTGELFF. CDR3 DNA sequence: TGTGCCAGCAGTTTGGGCCGGGACAAACACACCGGGGAGCTGTTTTTT.

This rearrangement joins TRBV27 to TRBJ2-7, with D tentatively TRBD1 (5 bases). With 9 bases removed from V and 5 bases from J, the gap between germline ends came to 20 bases. CDR3 length: 14 amino acids. Germline CDR1 and CDR2: MNHEY and SMNVEV (reference sequence). CDR3: CASSPWGLFDEQYF. In DNA form, the CDR3 reads TGTGCCAGTAGTCCTTGGGGCCTATTCGACGAGCAGTACTTC.

V is TRBV11-1 and J is TRBJ2-3, with 11 bases that match TRBD2. Per the germline V gene, CDR1 is SGHAT and CDR2 is FQDESV (reference sequence). The CDR3 covers 15 residues. V gave up 3 bases and J gave up 4 bases; unmatched junction bases: 3. The CDR3 is CASSFIAGGADTQYF. Written as DNA, the CDR3 is TGTGCCAGCAGCTTTATAGCGGGAGGGGCAGATACGCAGTATTTT. The complete variable domain, with remaining parts taken from reference TRBV11-1 and TRBJ2-3, reads EAEVAQSPRYKITEKSQAVAFWCDPISGHATLYWYRQILGQGPELLVQFQDESVVDDSQLPKDRFSAERLKGVDSTLKIQPAELGDSAMYLCASSFIAGGADTQYFGPGTRLTVL.

This clone occurred a few times. DNA of the CDR3: TGCGCCAGCGGCCCAACACATGGGGGTATAGCTTTCTTT. Protein product: CASGPTHGGIAFF. The chain recombines TRBV5-1 with TRBJ1-1; D might be TRBD1 (5 bases). Germline loops: CDR1 SGHRS, CDR2 YFSETQ. V gave up 7 bases and J gave up 10 bases, with 20 bases separating them. The CDR3 consists of 13 residues.

This clone was recorded a few times. The chain uses TRBV7-2 and TRBJ1-5; the D gene is possibly TRBD1 (5 bases). The germline V gene has CDR1 SGHTA and CDR2 FQGNSA. The CDR3 has 13 residues. V gave up 4 bases and J gave up 4 bases, with 8 bases separating them. The CDR3 loop is CASSSTVNQPQHF. The CDR3 nucleotides read TGTGCCAGCAGCTCGACAGTGAATCAGCCCCAGCATTTT.

The V call is TRBV13, the J call TRBJ2-5, with TRBD2 matching 7 bases. Germline values: CDR1 PRHDT, CDR2 FYEKMQ (reference sequence). The CDR3 consists of 16 residues. Trimming cost V 2 bases and J 1 base; bases outside gene matches: 7. The CDR3 is CASSLREGAIQETQYF. The CDR3 DNA reads as TGTGCCAGCAGCTTAAGGGAGGGAGCTATCCAAGAGACCCAGTACTTC.

The J gene is TRBJ2-7, the V gene TRBV7-8; no reliable D call. The CDR3 length is 12 residues. In germline, CDR1 is SGHVS, CDR2 FQNEAQ. Trimming left V 0 bases short and J 7 bases short, with 7 bases between. The CDR3 DNA is TGTGCCAGCAGCTTAGCTTCAGAAGAGCAGTACTTC. Its translation is CASSLASEEQYF.

About this clone itself: Other DNA sequences in the sample encode the same CDR3. The chain joins TRBV27 to TRBJ2-7; a weak D match, TRBD2 (5 bases). V was clipped by 3 bases and J by 0 bases, with 6 bases between them. CDR1 is MNHEY and CDR2 is SMNVEV in the germline V gene (reference sequence). This CDR3 comprises 13 residues. CDR3 nucleotides: TGTGCCAGCAGTTTTGGAGGCTCCTACGAGCAGTACTTC. This codes for CASSFGGSYEQYF.

Here the CDR3 reads CSVAGGLYGYTF. CDR3 coding DNA: TGCAGCGTTGCAGGGGGTCTCTATGGCTACACCTTC. The gene calls are TRBV29-1 and TRBJ1-2; TRBD1 matches at 7 bases. The junction had 3 bases not matched to a gene; V was cut back by 4 bases and J by 4 bases. Germline CDR1 and CDR2: SQVTM and ANQGSEA. The CDR3 is made up of 12 amino acids.

V usage is TRBV27 and J usage is TRBJ1-5, with 9 bases aligning to TRBD1. The CDR3 spans 16 residues. Per the germline V gene, CDR1 is MNHEY and CDR2 is SMNVEV (reference sequence). The ends lost 4 bases at V and 2 bases at J; junction bases unmatched: 6. CDR3 sequence reads: CASSSGTGWGNQPQHF. DNA of the CDR3: TGTGCCAGCAGTTCGGGGACAGGGTGGGGCAATCAGCCCCAGCATTTT.

The V call is TRBV6-1, the J call TRBJ1-1; D gene uncertain. Germline assignment: CDR1 MNHNS and CDR2 SASEGT. Deletions cut 6 bases from V and 3 bases from J, with 8 bases between. This CDR3 region has 12 residues. CDR3 protein: CASRKGDTEAFF. CDR3 in DNA: TGTGCCAGCAGAAAGGGAGACACTGAAGCTTTCTTT.

The V call is TRBV11-2, the J call TRBJ2-7; D is unresolved. Trimming pared 5 bases from V and 4 bases from J, leaving 15 bases between. The CDR3 totals 14 residues. Germline V gene lookup returns CDR1 SGHAT and CDR2 FQNNGV. The CDR3: CASSIPPFLYEQYF. The CDR3 nucleotides read TGTGCCAGCAGCATCCCACCCTTTTTGTACGAGCAGTACTTC.

The J gene is TRBJ1-4, the V gene TRBV7-5. TRBV7-5 is classified as a pseudogene. The CDR3 contains 15 residues. The CDR3 DNA is TGTGCCAGAAGCTTGTCAATGCGTCAAAATGAAAAACTGTTTTTT. Encoded protein: CARSLSMRQNEKLFF.

The genes are TRBV6-1 and TRBJ2-2; 13 nucleotides line up with TRBD2. V was pared by 3 bases and J by 3 bases, with 4 bases of the junction left unmatched. Germline assignment: CDR1 MNHNS and CDR2 SASEGT. The CDR3 totals 17 residues. CDR3 amino acids: CASSDPGLAGHTGELFF. For the CDR3, the DNA is TGTGCCAGCAGTGATCCGGGACTAGCGGGGCACACCGGGGAGCTGTTTTTT.

The chain carries TRBV7-9 and TRBJ1-1; a weak D match, TRBD1 (6 bases). Germline assignment: CDR1 SEHNR and CDR2 FQNEAQ (reference sequence). The CDR3 totals 15 residues. Between the trimmed V and J ends, which lost 4 bases and 11 bases, there was a span of 23 bases. The CDR3 protein is CASSSGTTGFGSAFF. CDR3 bases: TGTGCCAGCAGCTCCGGTACTACAGGGTTTGGGTCCGCTTTCTTT.

The chain carries TRBV5-1 and TRBJ2-7; a weak D match, TRBD2 (6 bases). Germline loops: CDR1 SGHRS, CDR2 YFSETQ. Between the trimmed V and J ends, which lost 0 bases and 0 bases, there was a span of 7 bases. The CDR3 is 14 amino acids. The CDR3 nucleotides read TGCGCCAGCAGCTTGGGCGGGAACTCCTACGAGCAGTACTTC. Translation: CASSLGGNSYEQYF.